This TCR beta chain was found in a study of neurological immune-mediated disorders. Study-level results: CDR3 amino acid sequences found in expanded clones were never shared across subjects, suggesting private repertoires in all groups.

One entry per CDR3 protein results from TCRdb running MiXCR on the 5' RACE reads. This table has 75,000 to 90,000 distinct CDR3 sequences, 10% appearing once. A note on this clonotype: The antigen is undetermined.

Healthy controls consisted of blood bank volunteers in Maryland, USA. Material for sequencing was PBMCs. This TCR derives from a man aged 35-49 years in good health.

The CDR3 sequence is CASSLSGQGLEQFF. The CDR3 DNA reads as TGTGCCAGCAGCTTGTCCGGACAGGGGCTCGAGCAGTTCTTC. The V gene is TRBV7-2, the J gene TRBJ2-1; the match to TRBD1 covers 9 bases. Germline-derived CDR1 and CDR2 are SGHTA and FQGNSA. After removal of 3 bases from V and 10 bases from J, the junction contained 7 bases not matched to a gene. The CDR3 consists of 14 residues.